Shown below are 15 T cell receptor beta chains from a single sample sequenced in a study of shared clonotypes between healthy human individuals. Sequenced by immunoSEQ multiplex PCR; TCRdb stores in-frame clones only, minus some. Here the sample spans under 1 million clones, 90% to 95% being singletons. Naive CD8 cells lacked CD45RO, underwent positive selection for CCR7 and left out terminally differentiated effector memory CD45RA+ cells. Sequencing input: naive CD8+ T cells sorted from blood. Receptor source: a man younger than 45 in good health.

The chain links TRBV19 to TRBJ1-2; D remains unclear. Looked up from germline, CDR1 is LNHDA and CDR2 is SQIVND (reference sequence). The CDR3 sequence is 14 residues long. With 8 bases removed from V and 4 bases from J, the gap between germline ends came to 17 bases. The CDR3 loop is CASRADTSFYGYTF. In DNA, the CDR3 is TGTGCCAGTCGCGCGGATACTTCCTTCTATGGCTACACCTTC. The full variable domain, its missing parts supplied by reference TRBV19 and TRBJ1-2, is DGGITQSPKYLFRKEGQNVTLSCEQNLNHDAMYWYRQDPGQGLRLIYYSQIVNDFQKGDIAEGYSVSREKKESFPLTVTSAQKNPTAFYLCASRADTSFYGYTFGSGTRLTVV.

This rearrangement joins TRBV21-1 to TRBJ2-7; TRBD2 is the table's D call, not checked against the DNA. TRBV21-1 is an annotated pseudogene. The CDR3 extends over 16 amino acids. The CDR3 sequence is CASSPHSGGLSYEQYF. The CDR3 DNA is TGTGCCAGCAGCCCCCATAGCGGGGGGCTCTCCTACGAGCAGTACTTC.

The rearrangement joins TRBV7-8 to TRBJ2-7; the match to TRBD1 covers 8 bases. Germline V gives CDR1 SGHVS, CDR2 FQNEAQ. This CDR3 region has 17 residues. V shed 2 bases and J 0 bases; nucleotides not matched to a gene: 9. The CDR3 spells CASSLSSYRGTSYEQYF. The CDR3 region has the DNA TGTGCCAGCAGCTTAAGTTCATACAGGGGGACCTCCTACGAGCAGTACTTC.

The V gene is TRBV27, the J gene TRBJ1-5; TRBD1 is a possible D gene (5 bases). The V and J ends lost 2 bases and 3 bases respectively, with 11 bases between them. The CDR3 runs to 15 residues. CDR1 is MNHEY, CDR2 SMNVEV, per germline (reference sequence). For the CDR3, the DNA is TGTGCCAGCAGTTTACGTCGGGGGAACAATCAGCCCCAGCATTTT. Translation gives CASSLRRGNNQPQHF.

This chain uses TRBV5-4 with TRBJ2-7, with TRBD2 identical over 8 bases. CDR3 size: 16 residues. CDR1 is SGHNT and CDR2 is YYREEE in the germline V gene (reference sequence). J gave up 2 bases and V 0 bases, and 7 bases lay outside the gene matches. This CDR3 reads CASSLGLAGDAYEQYF. The DNA for the CDR3 is TGTGCCAGCAGCTTGGGCCTAGCGGGTGATGCCTACGAGCAGTACTTC.

Comment on this clone: This likely traces to a read error, being one base from a far larger clone. The V call is TRBV25-1, the J call TRBJ2-7; D uncertain. This CDR3 comprises 12 residues. The germline gives CDR1 MGHDK, CDR2 SYGVNS. V was clipped by 2 bases and J by 3 bases, with 5 bases between them. CDR3 nucleotides: TGTGCCAGCAGTGAAAGCAGCTACGAGCAGTACTTC. Translating gives CASSESSYEQYF.

The rearrangement links TRBV10-2 to TRBJ2-1; a possible D gene is TRBD1 (5 bases). Trimming stripped 7 bases from V and 2 bases from J, with 9 bases between. Germline assignment: CDR1 WSHSY and CDR2 SAAADI. The CDR3 length is 13 residues. This chain's CDR3 is CASTDSPYNEQFF. The CDR3 region has the DNA TGCGCCAGCACCGACAGTCCCTACAATGAGCAGTTCTTC.

This clone is a singleton in its sample. The rearrangement joins TRBV5-1 to TRBJ2-7; 7 bases map to TRBD2. Germline V gene data show CDR1 as SGHRS and CDR2 as YFSETQ. V dropped 6 bases and J dropped 2; count of bases not matched to a gene: 8. CDR3 length: 14 amino acids. CDR3 DNA: TGCGCCAGCATGGGGGAGCGGGGCCCCTACGAGCAGTACTTC. Its translation: CASMGERGPYEQYF.

The CDR3 DNA reads as TGTGCCAGCTCACCACCAGCCTTCAGAGGTCCGGCCGGGGAGCTGTTTTTT. Translated: CASSPPAFRGPAGELFF. The genes are TRBV18 and TRBJ2-2; no definite D call. This CDR3 contains 17 residues. Trimming took 0 bases from V and 6 from J, leaving 17 bases between them. In germline, CDR1 is KGHSH, CDR2 LQKENI.

This clone was counted once. This sequence joins TRBV19 and TRBJ1-2; D might be TRBD1 (6 bases). Looked up from germline, CDR1 is LNHDA and CDR2 is SQIVND (reference sequence). V lost 7 bases and J 1 base, leaving 22 bases between the germline ends. This CDR3 has 17 amino acids. The CDR3 protein is CASTRTGRHIFNYGYTF. In nucleotides, the CDR3 is TGTGCCAGTACTCGAACAGGGAGGCACATATTTAACTATGGCTACACCTTC. The whole variable domain, filled in from reference TRBV19 and TRBJ1-2, reads DGGITQSPKYLFRKEGQNVTLSCEQNLNHDAMYWYRQDPGQGLRLIYYSQIVNDFQKGDIAEGYSVSREKKESFPLTVTSAQKNPTAFYLCASTRTGRHIFNYGYTFGSGTRLTVV.

The V call is TRBV29-1, the J call TRBJ2-3; TRBD2 agrees at 8 bases. The CDR3 sequence is 14 residues long. V gave up 2 bases and J gave up 5 bases; unmatched junction bases: 6. Germline CDR1 reads SQVTM; CDR2 reads ANQGSEA. CDR3 in amino acids: CSVELQRELDTQYF. For the CDR3, the DNA is TGCAGCGTTGAATTACAGCGGGAGTTAGATACGCAGTATTTT.

This clone was observed a single time. This sequence joins TRBV5-8 and TRBJ2-2; no clear D gene. CDR1 is SGHTS and CDR2 is YDEGEE in the germline V gene. The CDR3 covers 10 residues. V dropped 9 bases and J dropped 3 bases, with 3 bases sitting between them. In nucleotides, the CDR3 is TGTGCCACCCACACCGGGGAGCTGTTTTTT. The encoded protein is CATHTGELFF.

The V call is TRBV14, the J call TRBJ1-3; D uncertain. The CDR3 is 16 amino acids. Trimming took off 0 bases at V and 0 bases at J, with 9 bases between the two ends. Germline lookup yields CDR1 SGHDN and CDR2 FVKESK. CDR3 coding DNA: TGTGCCAGCAGCCAAGATGGTGTGAACTCTGGAAACACCATATATTTT. This codes for CASSQDGVNSGNTIYF.

The gene calls are TRBV30 and TRBJ1-4; D possibly corresponds to TRBD1 (6 bases). Germline V gives CDR1 GTSNPN, CDR2 SVGIG (reference sequence). The CDR3 covers 13 residues. The V and J ends lost 5 bases and 6 bases respectively, with 13 bases between them. In DNA, the CDR3 is TGTGCCTGGGGGGGGCTGCAGGATGAAAAACTGTTTTTT. Translating it yields CAWGGLQDEKLFF.

The chain is built from TRBV11-2 and TRBJ1-3; 11 nucleotides match TRBD1. This CDR3 region has 14 residues. Unmatched junction bases numbered 4, after V lost 4 bases and J lost 8 bases. Germline V gene sequence: CDR1 SGHAT, CDR2 FQNNGV. The CDR3 loop is CASSSGTGGYTIYF. The CDR3 region has the DNA TGTGCCAGCAGCTCCGGGACAGGGGGGTACACCATATATTTT.